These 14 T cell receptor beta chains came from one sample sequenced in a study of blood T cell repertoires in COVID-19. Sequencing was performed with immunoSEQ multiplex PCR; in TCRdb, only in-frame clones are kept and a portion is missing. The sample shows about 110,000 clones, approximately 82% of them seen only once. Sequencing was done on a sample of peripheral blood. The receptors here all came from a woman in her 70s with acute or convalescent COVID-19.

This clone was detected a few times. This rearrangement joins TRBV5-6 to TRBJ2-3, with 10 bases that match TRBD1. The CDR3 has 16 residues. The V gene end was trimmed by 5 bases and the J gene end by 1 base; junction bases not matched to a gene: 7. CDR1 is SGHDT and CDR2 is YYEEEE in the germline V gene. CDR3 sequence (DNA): TGTGCCAGCAGGCGCGCCGGGACAGGGGGCACAGATACGCAGTATTTT. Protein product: CASRRAGTGGTDTQYF. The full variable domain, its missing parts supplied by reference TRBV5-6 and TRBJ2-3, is DAGVTQSPTHLIKTRGQQVTLRCSPKSGHDTVSWYQQALGQGPQFIFQYYEEEERQRGNFPDRFSGHQFPNYSSELNVNALLLGDSALYLCASRRAGTGGTDTQYFGPGTRLTVL.

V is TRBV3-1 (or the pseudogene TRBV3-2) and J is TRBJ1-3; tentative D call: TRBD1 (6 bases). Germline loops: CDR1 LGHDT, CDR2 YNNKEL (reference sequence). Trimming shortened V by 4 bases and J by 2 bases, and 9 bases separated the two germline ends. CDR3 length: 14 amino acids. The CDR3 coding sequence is TGTGCCAGCAGCCCCCGGACAGCTGGAAACACCATATATTTT. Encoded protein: CASSPRTAGNTIYF.

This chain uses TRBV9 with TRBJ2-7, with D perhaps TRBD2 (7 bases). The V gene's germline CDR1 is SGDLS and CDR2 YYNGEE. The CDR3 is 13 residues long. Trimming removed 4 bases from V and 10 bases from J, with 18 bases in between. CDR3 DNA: TGTGCCAGCAGCCCTGGGGGCGGGGGCGCCCAGTACTTC. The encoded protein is CASSPGGGGAQYF.

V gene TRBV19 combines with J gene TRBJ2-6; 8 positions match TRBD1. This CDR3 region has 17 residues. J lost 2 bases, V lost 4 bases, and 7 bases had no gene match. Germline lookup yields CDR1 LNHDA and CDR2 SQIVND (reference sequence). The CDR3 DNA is TGTGCCAGTAGTAAGGGACAGGTGACTCCTGGGGCCAACGTCCTGACTTTC. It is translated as CASSKGQVTPGANVLTF.

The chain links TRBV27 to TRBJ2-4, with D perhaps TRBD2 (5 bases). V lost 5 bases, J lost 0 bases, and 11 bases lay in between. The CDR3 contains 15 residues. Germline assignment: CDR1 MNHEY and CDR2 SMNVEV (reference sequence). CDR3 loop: CASSLRGLAKNIQYF. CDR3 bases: TGTGCCAGCAGTCTCCGTGGACTAGCCAAAAACATTCAGTACTTC.

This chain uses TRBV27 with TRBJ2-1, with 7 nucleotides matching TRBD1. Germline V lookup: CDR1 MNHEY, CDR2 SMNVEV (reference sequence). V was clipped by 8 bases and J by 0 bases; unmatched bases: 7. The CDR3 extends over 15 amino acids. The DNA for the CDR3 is TGTGCCAGCGCGTCGAGGGACAGCTCCTACAATGAGCAGTTCTTC. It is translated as CASASRDSSYNEQFF.

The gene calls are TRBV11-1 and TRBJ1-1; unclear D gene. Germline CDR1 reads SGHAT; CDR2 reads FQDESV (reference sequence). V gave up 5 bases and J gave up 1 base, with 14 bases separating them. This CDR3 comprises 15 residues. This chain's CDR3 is CASSVKGVWNTEAFF. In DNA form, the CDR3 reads TGTGCCAGCAGCGTTAAAGGAGTGTGGAACACTGAAGCTTTCTTT.

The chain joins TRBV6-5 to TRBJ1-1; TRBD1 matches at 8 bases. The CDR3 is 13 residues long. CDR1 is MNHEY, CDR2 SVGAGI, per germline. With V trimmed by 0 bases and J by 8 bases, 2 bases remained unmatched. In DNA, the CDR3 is TGTGCCAGCAGTTACTCGAGGACAGGGGAAGCTTTCTTT. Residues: CASSYSRTGEAFF.

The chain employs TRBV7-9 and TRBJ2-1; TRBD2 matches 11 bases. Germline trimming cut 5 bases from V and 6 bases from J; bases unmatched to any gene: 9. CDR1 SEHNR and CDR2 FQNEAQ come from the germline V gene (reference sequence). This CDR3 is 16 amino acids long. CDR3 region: CASSENSGGAINEQFF. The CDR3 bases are TGTGCCAGCAGCGAGAATAGCGGGGGGGCCATCAATGAGCAGTTCTTC.

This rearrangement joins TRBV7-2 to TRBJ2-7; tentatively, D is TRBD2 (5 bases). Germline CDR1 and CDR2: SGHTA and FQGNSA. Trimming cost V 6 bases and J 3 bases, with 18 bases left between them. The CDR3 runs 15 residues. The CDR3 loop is CASSLTEGPGYEQYF. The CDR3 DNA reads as TGTGCCAGCAGTCTTACAGAGGGCCCGGGCTACGAGCAGTACTTC.

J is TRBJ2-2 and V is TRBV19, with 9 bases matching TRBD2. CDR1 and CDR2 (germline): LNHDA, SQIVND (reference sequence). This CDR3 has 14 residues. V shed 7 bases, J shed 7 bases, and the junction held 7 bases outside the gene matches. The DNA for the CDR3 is TGTGCCAGTAAAAGCGGGGGGCATGGCGGGGAGCTGTTTTTT. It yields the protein CASKSGGHGGELFF.

The CDR3 loop is CASSILGGVTEAFF. CDR3 in DNA: TGTGCCAGCAGCATTCTCGGGGGGGTCACTGAAGCTTTCTTT. The chain combines TRBV7-9 with TRBJ1-1; TRBD1 might be the D (5 bases). The germline CDR1 and CDR2 sequences are SEHNR and FQNEAQ (reference sequence). There are 14 residues in the CDR3. V was cut by 5 bases and J by 4 bases, with 14 bases left in between. Looking up the rest from reference TRBV7-9 and TRBJ1-1 gives the full variable domain: DTGVSQNPRHKITKRGQNVTFRCDPISEHNRLYWYRQTLGQGPEFLTYFQNEAQLEKSRLLSDRFSAERPKGSFSTLEIQRTEQGDSAMYLCASSILGGVTEAFFGQGTRLTVV.

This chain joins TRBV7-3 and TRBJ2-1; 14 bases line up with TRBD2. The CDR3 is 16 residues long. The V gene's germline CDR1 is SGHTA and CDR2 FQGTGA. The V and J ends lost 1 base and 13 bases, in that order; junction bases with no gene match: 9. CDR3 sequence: CASSLRGGLAGGSQFF. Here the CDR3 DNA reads TGTGCCAGCAGCTTAAGGGGTGGACTAGCGGGGGGATCACAGTTCTTC.

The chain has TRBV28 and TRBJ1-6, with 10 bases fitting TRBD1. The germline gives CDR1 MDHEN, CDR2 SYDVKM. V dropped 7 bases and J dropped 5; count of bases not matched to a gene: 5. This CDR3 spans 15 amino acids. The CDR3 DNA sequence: TGTGCCAGCAAGGGACAGGGGTTCCATAATTCACCCCTCCACTTT. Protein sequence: CASKGQGFHNSPLHF.